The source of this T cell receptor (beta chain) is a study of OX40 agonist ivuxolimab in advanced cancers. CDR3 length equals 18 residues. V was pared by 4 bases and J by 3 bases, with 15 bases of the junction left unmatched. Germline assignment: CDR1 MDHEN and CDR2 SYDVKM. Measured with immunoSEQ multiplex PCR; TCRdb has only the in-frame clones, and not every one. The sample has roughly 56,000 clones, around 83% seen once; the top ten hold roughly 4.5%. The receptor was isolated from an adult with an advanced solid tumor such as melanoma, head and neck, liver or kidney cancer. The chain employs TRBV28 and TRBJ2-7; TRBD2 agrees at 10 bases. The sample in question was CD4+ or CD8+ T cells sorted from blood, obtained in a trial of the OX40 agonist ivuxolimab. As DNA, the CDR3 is TGTGCCAGCAGTTACCCCGGACTAGCGGCGGCTGAGGGCTACGAGCAGTACTTC. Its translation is CASSYPGLAAAEGYEQYF. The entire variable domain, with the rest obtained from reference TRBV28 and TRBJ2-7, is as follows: DVKVTQSSRYLVKRTGEKVFLECVQDMDHENMFWYRQDPGLGLRLIYFSYDVKMKEKGDIPEGYSVSREKKERFSLILESASTNQTSMYLCASSYPGLAAAEGYEQYFGPGTRLTVT.